The rows below give T cell receptor beta chains drawn from one sample of a study of CD8 T cells in Susac syndrome. TCRdb itself ran the immunoSEQ multiplex PCR reads through MiXCR, one entry per CDR3 protein. The table records about 430,000 distinct CDR3 sequences, about 85% of them present only once. Source material: CD8+ T cells from PBMCs. The receptors were sampled from a human donor with multiple sclerosis. Each CDR3 is given with its conserved first and last residue. Fields, in order: clone size, V gene, D gene, J gene, CDR3 DNA, CDR3 protein. The D gene is left open where the match is weak. Expanded clones are given a class, and other clones once, few, many or no size at all.

abundance: -; v_gene: TRBV3-1; d_gene: -; j_gene: TRBJ2-1; CDR3nt: TGTGCCAGCAGCCAGACTCAGGGGCCCAATGAGCAGTTCTTC; CDR3aa: CASSQTQGPNEQFF
abundance: -; v_gene: TRBV4-2; d_gene: -; j_gene: TRBJ2-1; CDR3nt: TGTGCCAGCAGCCAAGGAGCAGCGGACAATGAGCAGTTCTTC; CDR3aa: CASSQGAADNEQFF
abundance: -; v_gene: TRBV11-2; d_gene: -; j_gene: TRBJ1-1; CDR3nt: TGTGCCAGCAGCTTATACCCCCAGGGGCTGAACACTGAAGCTTTCTTT; CDR3aa: CASSLYPQGLNTEAFF
abundance: -; v_gene: TRBV4-1; d_gene: TRBD1; j_gene: TRBJ1-2; CDR3nt: TGCGCCAGCAGCGATACAGGGGGAGGAAACTATGGCTACACCTTC; CDR3aa: CASSDTGGGNYGYTF
abundance: -; v_gene: TRBV11-3; d_gene: -; j_gene: TRBJ2-2; CDR3nt: TGTGCCAGCAGCTGGGCCCCGCGAACCGGGGAGCTGTTTTTT; CDR3aa: CASSWAPRTGELFF
abundance: once; v_gene: TRBV30; d_gene: -; j_gene: TRBJ1-1; CDR3nt: TGTGCCTGGAGTCTTCTAGGGGCTGAAGCTTTCTTT; CDR3aa: CAWSLLGAEAFF
abundance: -; v_gene: TRBV29-1; d_gene: -; j_gene: TRBJ1-1; CDR3nt: TGCAGCGTGGTGGGGACGGAGGCGGCTGAAGCTTTCTTT; CDR3aa: CSVVGTEAAEAFF
abundance: -; v_gene: TRBV4-1; d_gene: TRBD1; j_gene: TRBJ2-5; CDR3nt: TGCGCCAGCAGCCAAGATCTAGGGACAGGAGGTGAGACCCAGTACTTC; CDR3aa: CASSQDLGTGGETQYF
abundance: -; v_gene: TRBV30; d_gene: -; j_gene: TRBJ2-2; CDR3nt: TGTGCCTGGCTTGGGGGCACCGGGGAGCTGTTTTTT; CDR3aa: CAWLGGTGELFF
abundance: -; v_gene: TRBV30; d_gene: TRBD1; j_gene: TRBJ2-1; CDR3nt: TGTGCCTGTGAGTTTCTGACAGGGGGCGATGAGCAGTTCTTC; CDR3aa: CACEFLTGGDEQFF
abundance: once; v_gene: TRBV29-1; d_gene: TRBD1; j_gene: TRBJ1-2; CDR3nt: TGCAGCGTGGACGAGGGACAGGGGTACTATGGCTACACCTTC; CDR3aa: CSVDEGQGYYGYTF
abundance: -; v_gene: TRBV5-1; d_gene: -; j_gene: TRBJ2-1; CDR3nt: TGCGCCAGCAGCATTACTAGCAACGCCTACAATGAGCAGTTCTTC; CDR3aa: CASSITSNAYNEQFF
abundance: -; v_gene: TRBV25-1; d_gene: -; j_gene: TRBJ1-2; CDR3nt: TGTGCCAGCAGTGAATTTGGATTGGGGGACATGGCAGGACAGCTAGGTGGCTACACCTTC; CDR3aa: CASSEFGLGDMAGQLGGYTF
abundance: -; v_gene: TRBV13; d_gene: -; j_gene: TRBJ2-7; CDR3nt: TGTGCCAGCACCCTTGGGGGGCGGGAGCAGTACTTC; CDR3aa: CASTLGGREQYF
abundance: -; v_gene: TRBV5-4; d_gene: -; j_gene: TRBJ1-2; CDR3nt: TGTGCCAGCAGCTTGTTTTTATCGGGTGGCTACACCTTC; CDR3aa: CASSLFLSGGYTF
abundance: -; v_gene: TRBV7-9; d_gene: TRBD2; j_gene: TRBJ2-2; CDR3nt: TGTGCCAGCAGCTCTATACTAGCGGGGACGAACACCGGGGAGCTGTTTTTT; CDR3aa: CASSSILAGTNTGELFF
abundance: few; v_gene: TRBV11-2; d_gene: -; j_gene: TRBJ1-1; CDR3nt: TGTGCCAGCAGCTTACAAGGGGCTGGGAACACTGAAGCTTTCTTT; CDR3aa: CASSLQGAGNTEAFF
abundance: -; v_gene: TRBV5-1; d_gene: TRBD1; j_gene: TRBJ1-2; CDR3nt: TGCGCCAGCAGCTCTCTACCGGGACAGTTCTACACCTTC; CDR3aa: CASSSLPGQFYTF
abundance: few; v_gene: TRBV7-3; d_gene: -; j_gene: TRBJ2-1; CDR3nt: TGTGCCAGCAGCTTAGGAACGGGAGTAAAGAATGAGCAGTTCTTC; CDR3aa: CASSLGTGVKNEQFF
abundance: once; v_gene: TRBV28; d_gene: TRBD1; j_gene: TRBJ2-2; CDR3nt: TGTGCCAGCAGTTCCGGGACAGAAGTCACCGGGGAGCTGTTTTTT; CDR3aa: CASSSGTEVTGELFF
abundance: -; v_gene: TRBV3-1; d_gene: TRBD2; j_gene: TRBJ2-3; CDR3nt: TGTGCCAGCAGCTGGGGGACTAGCGGGATCACAGATACGCAGTATTTT; CDR3aa: CASSWGTSGITDTQYF
abundance: -; v_gene: TRBV19; d_gene: TRBD2; j_gene: TRBJ2-1; CDR3nt: TGTGCCAGTACCAGGGGGTGGCTAGCGGGAGCTTCGGGCAATGAGCAGTTCTTC; CDR3aa: CASTRGWLAGASGNEQFF
abundance: -; v_gene: TRBV9; d_gene: -; j_gene: TRBJ2-3; CDR3nt: TGTGCCAGCAGCGGGGAGACAGGATGGAGTACAGATACGCAGTATTTT; CDR3aa: CASSGETGWSTDTQYF
abundance: -; v_gene: TRBV11-1; d_gene: TRBD2; j_gene: TRBJ2-1; CDR3nt: TGTGCCAGCAGCTCCTTTGGGCTAGCGGGAGATGGTGGGTCCTACAATGAGCAGTTCTTC; CDR3aa: CASSSFGLAGDGGSYNEQFF
abundance: -; v_gene: TRBV5-4; d_gene: TRBD2; j_gene: TRBJ2-5; CDR3nt: TGTGCCAGCAGCTCGGGACTAGCGGGGGCCATCCAAGAGACCCAGTACTTC; CDR3aa: CASSSGLAGAIQETQYF
abundance: -; v_gene: TRBV9; d_gene: -; j_gene: TRBJ2-1; CDR3nt: TGTGCCAGCAGCGTAGAGGCCGTTTTTAATGAGCAGTTCTTC; CDR3aa: CASSVEAVFNEQFF
abundance: -; v_gene: TRBV27; d_gene: TRBD2; j_gene: TRBJ2-7; CDR3nt: TGTGCCAGCAGTTTAAGTCGGGGGGACGAGCAGTACTTC; CDR3aa: CASSLSRGDEQYF
abundance: once; v_gene: TRBV11-2; d_gene: -; j_gene: TRBJ1-2; CDR3nt: TGTGCCAGCAGCTTAGCCTGGACAGACAACTATGGCTACACCTTC; CDR3aa: CASSLAWTDNYGYTF
abundance: once; v_gene: TRBV20-1; d_gene: -; j_gene: TRBJ1-4; CDR3nt: TGCAGTGCTGTCACCCCTACTTATTATGAAAAACTGTTTTTT; CDR3aa: CSAVTPTYYEKLFF
abundance: -; v_gene: TRBV7-6; d_gene: TRBD1; j_gene: TRBJ1-4; CDR3nt: TGTGCCAGCAGCCCCTGGGGGCACAGGGGGCAGGGAAAACTGTTTTTT; CDR3aa: CASSPWGHRGQGKLFF
abundance: -; v_gene: TRBV7-2; d_gene: -; j_gene: TRBJ1-1; CDR3nt: TGTGCCAGCAGCTTACTCTCGGTCCGGCGGGACACTGAAGCTTTCTTT; CDR3aa: CASSLLSVRRDTEAFF
abundance: -; v_gene: TRBV27; d_gene: -; j_gene: TRBJ2-1; CDR3nt: TGTGCCAGCAGTCTGTACCGGACTACAGGCAATGAGCAGTTCTTC; CDR3aa: CASSLYRTTGNEQFF
abundance: once; v_gene: TRBV28; d_gene: -; j_gene: TRBJ1-2; CDR3nt: TGTGCCAGCAGAGAGAGGGACTCCCTAGCTAACTATGGCTACACCTTC; CDR3aa: CASRERDSLANYGYTF
abundance: -; v_gene: TRBV4-1; d_gene: -; j_gene: TRBJ2-1; CDR3nt: TGCGCCAGCAGCTCAGAAGGCCATGAGCAGTTCTTC; CDR3aa: CASSSEGHEQFF
abundance: few; v_gene: TRBV6-1; d_gene: -; j_gene: TRBJ1-2; CDR3nt: TGTGCCAGCAGTGAAGCACTCCTCCTGGACTATGGCTACACCTTC; CDR3aa: CASSEALLLDYGYTF
abundance: -; v_gene: TRBV5-1; d_gene: -; j_gene: TRBJ2-1; CDR3nt: TGCGCCAGCAGCTCGAATATTCCCGGGGGCGCCCCCCAACCTCTAGGTGAGCAGTTCTTC; CDR3aa: CASSSNIPGGAPQPLGEQFF
abundance: -; v_gene: TRBV5-1; d_gene: -; j_gene: TRBJ2-1; CDR3nt: TGCGCCAGCAGCCACACACCCCCGCCATTCTTC; CDR3aa: CASSHTPPPFF
abundance: once; v_gene: TRBV27; d_gene: TRBD1; j_gene: TRBJ2-1; CDR3nt: TGTGCCAGTACGGGACAGCGCTTAGGTGAGCAGTTCTTC; CDR3aa: CASTGQRLGEQFF
abundance: -; v_gene: TRBV13; d_gene: TRBD1; j_gene: TRBJ2-1; CDR3nt: TGTGCCAGCAGCTTGACAGGGGGAACCTACAATGAGCAGTTCTTC; CDR3aa: CASSLTGGTYNEQFF
abundance: few; v_gene: TRBV6-1; d_gene: TRBD2; j_gene: TRBJ2-1; CDR3nt: TGTGCCAGCAGTCTTCTAGCGGGAACCTACAATGAGCAGTTCTTC; CDR3aa: CASSLLAGTYNEQFF
abundance: -; v_gene: TRBV29-1; d_gene: TRBD1; j_gene: TRBJ2-7; CDR3nt: TGCAGCGCCGGGGGGACAGGGACGGACGAGCAGTACTTC; CDR3aa: CSAGGTGTDEQYF
abundance: once; v_gene: TRBV29-1; d_gene: TRBD1; j_gene: TRBJ2-1; CDR3nt: TGCAGCGTTGCAGGGGGCGCATACAATGAGCAGTTCTTC; CDR3aa: CSVAGGAYNEQFF
abundance: -; v_gene: TRBV2; d_gene: -; j_gene: TRBJ1-2; CDR3nt: TGTGCCAGCAGTCATGTCAGGGAGGATAACTATGGCTACACCTTC; CDR3aa: CASSHVREDNYGYTF
abundance: -; v_gene: TRBV4-1; d_gene: -; j_gene: TRBJ1-6; CDR3nt: TGCGCCAGCAGCCAAAGTCCCGGGGGCGCCGGGAGGTCACCCCTCCACTTT; CDR3aa: CASSQSPGGAGRSPLHF
abundance: -; v_gene: TRBV7-7; d_gene: TRBD2; j_gene: TRBJ2-3; CDR3nt: TGTGCTAGCAGCCTAGCGGGCCTAAGCACAGATACGCAGTATTTT; CDR3aa: CASSLAGLSTDTQYF
abundance: -; v_gene: TRBV5-6; d_gene: -; j_gene: TRBJ2-5; CDR3nt: TGTGCCAGCAGCTGGAGGGCCGGACAGGTCAAACAAGAGACCCAGTACTTC; CDR3aa: CASSWRAGQVKQETQYF
abundance: -; v_gene: TRBV5-5; d_gene: TRBD1; j_gene: TRBJ2-1; CDR3nt: TGTGCCAGCAGCTTGACAGGGGGCTATGAGCAGTTCTTC; CDR3aa: CASSLTGGYEQFF
abundance: -; v_gene: TRBV4-1; d_gene: TRBD1; j_gene: TRBJ1-5; CDR3nt: TGCGCCAGCAGCCCCTCCACAGGGGGCTGGGATCAGCCCCAGCATTTT; CDR3aa: CASSPSTGGWDQPQHF
abundance: -; v_gene: TRBV27; d_gene: -; j_gene: TRBJ2-1; CDR3nt: TGTGCCAGCACCACCATTGGAGGTCTCTACAATGAGCAGTTCTTC; CDR3aa: CASTTIGGLYNEQFF